A selection of T cell receptor beta chains follows, all from one sample in a study of cytomegalovirus exposure and HLA in healthy donors. Measured with immunoSEQ multiplex PCR; TCRdb has only the in-frame clones, and not every one. The profile shows approximately 160,000 clones, 65% to 70% of them singletons. Sequenced: PBMCs. Receptor source: a woman aged 18-29 years in good health and CMV-seropositive. The CDR3 runs from the conserved cysteine through the conserved F or W. A D gene is named only where the DNA matches it firmly. Clone size is given for some rows only: seen once, a few or many times, or a class if the clone is expanded.

V gene: TRBV4-1; D gene: TRBD2; J gene: TRBJ2-7; clone size: .; CDR3 protein: CASSQIGTSGQYEQYF; CDR3 DNA: TGCGCCAGCAGCCAAATCGGGACTAGCGGCCAATACGAGCAGTACTTC
V gene: TRBV5-1; D gene: TRBD1; J gene: TRBJ1-4; clone size: few; CDR3 protein: CASSFGTGFEKLFF; CDR3 DNA: TGCGCCAGCAGCTTTGGGACAGGATTTGAAAAACTGTTTTTT
V gene: TRBV7-3; D gene: TRBD2; J gene: TRBJ2-2; clone size: few; CDR3 protein: CASSLGLAGNTGELFF; CDR3 DNA: TGTGCCAGCAGCCTTGGACTAGCGGGAAACACCGGGGAGCTGTTTTTT
V gene: TRBV2; D gene: .; J gene: TRBJ2-3; clone size: .; CDR3 protein: CASSPQGTTTDTQYF; CDR3 DNA: TGTGCCAGCAGTCCTCAGGGGACCACCACAGATACGCAGTATTTT
V gene: TRBV18; D gene: TRBD2; J gene: TRBJ2-1; clone size: .; CDR3 protein: CASSPQGGGALNEQFF; CDR3 DNA: TGTGCCAGCTCACCACAGGGCGGGGGGGCTCTCAATGAGCAGTTCTTC
V gene: TRBV27; D gene: .; J gene: TRBJ2-7; clone size: few; CDR3 protein: CASRSGYEQYF; CDR3 DNA: TGTGCCAGCAGGTCGGGCTACGAGCAGTACTTC
V gene: TRBV11-2; D gene: TRBD1; J gene: TRBJ1-5; clone size: .; CDR3 protein: CASSLDRTGLQHF; CDR3 DNA: TGTGCCAGCAGCTTAGACCGGACAGGCCTTCAGCATTTT
V gene: TRBV13; D gene: TRBD2; J gene: TRBJ2-5; clone size: .; CDR3 protein: CASSPRTSGSLGETQYF; CDR3 DNA: TGTGCCAGCAGCCCCCGGACTAGCGGGAGTCTTGGAGAGACCCAGTACTTC
V gene: TRBV6-4; D gene: .; J gene: TRBJ1-5; clone size: few; CDR3 protein: CASSDTARGLNQPQHF; CDR3 DNA: TGTGCCAGCAGTGACACCGCCCGAGGTCTCAATCAGCCCCAGCATTTT
V gene: TRBV7-6; D gene: .; J gene: TRBJ2-1; clone size: few; CDR3 protein: CASSFLANEQFF; CDR3 DNA: TGTGCCAGCAGCTTTTTGGCTAATGAGCAGTTCTTC
V gene: TRBV7-7; D gene: .; J gene: TRBJ2-5; clone size: .; CDR3 protein: CASSANGENGRETQYF; CDR3 DNA: TGTGCTAGCAGCGCTAATGGGGAGAACGGCAGAGAGACCCAGTACTTC
V gene: TRBV25-1; D gene: TRBD2; J gene: TRBJ2-2; clone size: .; CDR3 protein: CASSDRGGYGSAGELFF; CDR3 DNA: TGTGCCAGCAGTGACCGGGGGGGGTACGGGTCGGCCGGGGAGCTGTTTTTT
V gene: TRBV4-1; D gene: .; J gene: TRBJ2-3; clone size: .; CDR3 protein: CASSQVLNGGYTDTQYF; CDR3 DNA: TGCGCCAGCAGCCAAGTTCTTAACGGCGGCTACACAGATACGCAGTATTTT
V gene: TRBV7-9; D gene: TRBD2; J gene: TRBJ2-1; clone size: .; CDR3 protein: CASRPSGGTFNEQFF; CDR3 DNA: TGTGCCAGCAGGCCTAGCGGGGGAACCTTCAATGAGCAGTTCTTC
V gene: TRBV30; D gene: TRBD1; J gene: TRBJ1-3; clone size: few; CDR3 protein: CAGRQGASGNTIYF; CDR3 DNA: TGTGCCGGACGACAGGGCGCTTCTGGAAACACCATATATTTT
V gene: TRBV6-1; D gene: TRBD1; J gene: TRBJ2-5; clone size: .; CDR3 protein: CASSVAGGAVKTQYF; CDR3 DNA: TGTGCCAGCAGTGTTGCAGGGGGCGCGGTGAAGACCCAGTACTTC
V gene: TRBV19; D gene: TRBD2; J gene: TRBJ2-7; clone size: few; CDR3 protein: CASSGVAGTYEQYF; CDR3 DNA: TGTGCCAGTAGTGGAGTAGCGGGGACTTACGAGCAGTACTTC
V gene: TRBV12-5; D gene: TRBD2; J gene: TRBJ2-3; clone size: .; CDR3 protein: CASGPTGGGTDTQYF; CDR3 DNA: TGTGCTAGTGGTCCCACCGGCGGGGGGACAGATACGCAGTATTTT
V gene: TRBV5-1; D gene: .; J gene: TRBJ1-1; clone size: .; CDR3 protein: CASSWQGDTEAFF; CDR3 DNA: TGCGCCAGCAGCTGGCAGGGTGACACTGAAGCTTTCTTT
V gene: TRBV7-9; D gene: .; J gene: TRBJ1-4; clone size: .; CDR3 protein: CASSFLQDNEKLFF; CDR3 DNA: TGTGCCAGCAGCTTCCTCCAGGATAATGAAAAACTGTTTTTT
V gene: TRBV7-9; D gene: .; J gene: TRBJ2-7; clone size: .; CDR3 protein: CASSSHGGGRSYEQYF; CDR3 DNA: TGTGCCAGCAGCTCACACGGAGGAGGGCGGTCCTACGAGCAGTACTTC
V gene: TRBV6-5; D gene: .; J gene: TRBJ1-2; clone size: .; CDR3 protein: CASSRGFYGYTF; CDR3 DNA: TGTGCCAGCAGCCGAGGTTTCTATGGCTACACCTTC
V gene: TRBV19; D gene: .; J gene: TRBJ2-6; clone size: .; CDR3 protein: CASRENGVGVLTF; CDR3 DNA: TGTGCCAGTCGGGAGAATGGGGTGGGCGTCCTGACTTTC
V gene: TRBV6-6; D gene: .; J gene: TRBJ2-7; clone size: once; CDR3 protein: CASSPTGATGYEQYF; CDR3 DNA: TGTGCCAGCAGCCCCACCGGGGCGACAGGCTACGAGCAGTACTTC
V gene: TRBV7-2; D gene: .; J gene: TRBJ2-7; clone size: few; CDR3 protein: CASSLWGDRSYEQYF; CDR3 DNA: TGTGCCAGCAGCTTATGGGGGGATAGGTCCTACGAGCAGTACTTC
V gene: TRBV7-8; D gene: .; J gene: TRBJ2-5; clone size: few; CDR3 protein: CASSFNSGDVETQYF; CDR3 DNA: TGTGCCAGCAGCTTTAACTCAGGGGATGTGGAGACCCAGTACTTC
V gene: TRBV4-1; D gene: .; J gene: TRBJ1-6; clone size: .; CDR3 protein: CASSPGADTTAYNSPLHF; CDR3 DNA: TGCGCCAGCAGCCCAGGAGCCGACACGACAGCCTATAATTCCCCCCTCCACTTT
V gene: TRBV7-3; D gene: TRBD1; J gene: TRBJ2-5; clone size: few; CDR3 protein: CASSWTGVETQYF; CDR3 DNA: TGTGCCAGCAGCTGGACAGGGGTAGAGACCCAGTACTTC
V gene: TRBV19; D gene: TRBD1; J gene: TRBJ1-2; clone size: .; CDR3 protein: CASLRDRGFNYGYTF; CDR3 DNA: TGTGCCAGTCTCCGGGACAGGGGGTTTAACTATGGCTACACCTTC
V gene: TRBV27; D gene: .; J gene: TRBJ1-2; clone size: .; CDR3 protein: CASSSTVNYGYTF; CDR3 DNA: TGTGCCAGCAGTTCGACAGTTAACTATGGCTACACCTTC
V gene: TRBV6-5; D gene: TRBD1; J gene: TRBJ1-5; clone size: few; CDR3 protein: CASWGQGGQPQHF; CDR3 DNA: TGTGCCAGCTGGGGACAGGGCGGCCAGCCCCAGCATTTT
V gene: TRBV5-1; D gene: TRBD1; J gene: TRBJ2-1; clone size: .; CDR3 protein: CASRTGTGGYNEQFF; CDR3 DNA: TGCGCCAGCAGAACCGGGACAGGGGGCTACAATGAGCAGTTCTTC
V gene: TRBV4-3; D gene: TRBD1; J gene: TRBJ1-2; clone size: .; CDR3 protein: CASSRDRDYNYGYTF; CDR3 DNA: TGCGCCAGCAGCCGGGACAGGGATTATAACTATGGCTACACCTTC
V gene: TRBV14; D gene: .; J gene: TRBJ1-4; clone size: .; CDR3 protein: CASRMGGSDEKLFF; CDR3 DNA: TGTGCCAGCAGGATGGGGGGAAGCGATGAAAAACTGTTTTTT
V gene: TRBV7-9; D gene: .; J gene: TRBJ1-4; clone size: .; CDR3 protein: CASSWGVTENEKLFF; CDR3 DNA: TGTGCCAGCAGCTGGGGGGTTACGGAGAATGAAAAACTGTTTTTT
V gene: TRBV5-6; D gene: .; J gene: TRBJ2-1; clone size: .; CDR3 protein: CASSLPRMRNEQFF; CDR3 DNA: TGTGCCAGCAGCTTACCCCGAATGAGGAATGAGCAGTTCTTC
V gene: TRBV2; D gene: .; J gene: TRBJ2-5; clone size: few; CDR3 protein: CASSRETQYF; CDR3 DNA: TGTGCCAGCAGCAGGGAGACCCAGTACTTC
V gene: TRBV28; D gene: .; J gene: TRBJ1-4; clone size: .; CDR3 protein: CASRTDNRAYNEKLFF; CDR3 DNA: TGTGCCAGCAGAACCGACAACAGGGCATATAATGAAAAACTGTTTTTT
V gene: TRBV6-6; D gene: .; J gene: TRBJ1-4; clone size: .; CDR3 protein: CASSYEKATNEKLFF; CDR3 DNA: TGTGCCAGCAGTTACGAGAAAGCAACTAATGAAAAACTGTTTTTT
V gene: TRBV11-2; D gene: .; J gene: TRBJ1-1; clone size: .; CDR3 protein: CASSLEFIRQGNTEAFF; CDR3 DNA: TGTGCCAGCAGCTTAGAGTTTATAAGGCAGGGAAACACTGAAGCTTTCTTT
V gene: TRBV15; D gene: .; J gene: TRBJ2-7; clone size: .; CDR3 protein: CATSRDGSLLYEQYF; CDR3 DNA: TGTGCCACCAGCAGGGACGGGAGCCTACTCTACGAGCAGTACTTC
V gene: TRBV14; D gene: .; J gene: TRBJ2-2; clone size: .; CDR3 protein: CASSHRQGRAGELFF; CDR3 DNA: TGTGCCAGCAGCCATCGACAGGGGAGGGCCGGGGAGCTGTTTTTT
V gene: TRBV25-1; D gene: .; J gene: TRBJ2-5; clone size: many; CDR3 protein: CASSEYQGRQETQYF; CDR3 DNA: TGTGCCAGCAGTGAATACCAGGGAAGACAAGAGACCCAGTACTTC
V gene: TRBV6-6; D gene: .; J gene: TRBJ2-5; clone size: .; CDR3 protein: CASSRPTGLPGETQYF; CDR3 DNA: TGTGCCAGCAGCCGCCCTACGGGACTCCCCGGGGAGACCCAGTACTTC
V gene: TRBV7-3; D gene: TRBD1; J gene: TRBJ2-7; clone size: .; CDR3 protein: CASSPDREGGYEQYF; CDR3 DNA: TGTGCCAGCAGCCCTGACAGGGAAGGCGGATACGAGCAGTACTTC
V gene: TRBV13; D gene: .; J gene: TRBJ2-2; clone size: once; CDR3 protein: CASSLHQGTGELFF; CDR3 DNA: TGTGCCAGCAGCTTACACCAGGGTACCGGGGAGCTGTTTTTT
V gene: TRBV6-5; D gene: .; J gene: TRBJ1-1; clone size: once; CDR3 protein: CASSRGGNTEAFF; CDR3 DNA: TGTGCCAGCAGTCGGGGAGGGAACACTGAAGCTTTCTTT
V gene: TRBV27; D gene: TRBD1; J gene: TRBJ2-5; clone size: .; CDR3 protein: CASSLRGLQETQYF; CDR3 DNA: TGTGCCAGCAGTTTAAGGGGGCTTCAAGAGACCCAGTACTTC
V gene: TRBV18; D gene: .; J gene: TRBJ1-5; clone size: few; CDR3 protein: CASSPSGLAQPQHF; CDR3 DNA: TGTGCCAGCTCACCTTCAGGGCTGGCTCAGCCCCAGCATTTT
V gene: TRBV6-6; D gene: TRBD2; J gene: TRBJ2-7; clone size: .; CDR3 protein: CASSYSGLAGGDEQYF; CDR3 DNA: TGTGCCAGCAGTTACTCGGGACTAGCGGGAGGAGACGAGCAGTACTTC
V gene: TRBV6-5; D gene: TRBD2; J gene: TRBJ2-5; clone size: .; CDR3 protein: CASSRLAGGLETQYF; CDR3 DNA: TGTGCCAGCAGTAGGCTAGCGGGGGGCCTCGAGACCCAGTACTTC
V gene: TRBV4-1; D gene: TRBD2; J gene: TRBJ2-1; clone size: few; CDR3 protein: CASSQDASGYNEQFF; CDR3 DNA: TGCGCCAGCAGCCAAGATGCTAGCGGCTACAATGAGCAGTTCTTC
V gene: TRBV5-5; D gene: TRBD1; J gene: TRBJ1-5; clone size: few; CDR3 protein: CASSSGTGGIYSNQPQHF; CDR3 DNA: TGTGCCAGCAGCTCAGGGACAGGGGGCATTTATAGCAATCAGCCCCAGCATTTT
V gene: TRBV19; D gene: TRBD1; J gene: TRBJ2-6; clone size: .; CDR3 protein: CASRAQGTGANVLTF; CDR3 DNA: TGTGCCAGTAGAGCACAGGGGACCGGGGCCAACGTCCTGACTTTC
V gene: TRBV30; D gene: TRBD1; J gene: TRBJ2-7; clone size: .; CDR3 protein: CAWTGQDRGEQYF; CDR3 DNA: TGTGCCTGGACGGGACAGGATCGGGGAGAGCAGTACTTC
V gene: TRBV5-1; D gene: TRBD1; J gene: TRBJ1-5; clone size: .; CDR3 protein: CASSAGTGAQPQHF; CDR3 DNA: TGCGCCAGCAGCGCCGGGACAGGGGCCCAGCCCCAGCATTTT
V gene: TRBV11-3; D gene: .; J gene: TRBJ2-7; clone size: .; CDR3 protein: CASSLGAGQSYEQYF; CDR3 DNA: TGTGCCAGCAGCTTAGGGGCGGGACAGAGCTACGAGCAGTACTTC
V gene: TRBV4-1; D gene: .; J gene: TRBJ1-5; clone size: .; CDR3 protein: CASSQDWRREPSNQPQHF; CDR3 DNA: TGCGCCAGCAGCCAAGATTGGCGGAGGGAACCTAGCAATCAGCCCCAGCATTTT